This record covers a single T cell receptor (beta chain). The CDR3 totals 14 residues. From germline, CDR1 is KGHSH and CDR2 LQKENI. V dropped 3 bases and J dropped 3 bases, with 12 bases sitting between them. The data originate from a study of T cell changes during pregnancy in multiple sclerosis. Sequenced by immunoSEQ multiplex PCR; TCRdb stores in-frame clones only, minus some. The data show about 68,000 clones, with about 90% seen just once and 1.2% to 1.5% held by the top ten. This sequence originates from a female donor in good health, enrolled as a control in a pregnancy study. The chain recombines TRBV18 with TRBJ2-7; the D gene is possibly TRBD2 (6 bases). The sequencing used peripheral blood, collected in the second trimester of pregnancy. CDR3 residues: CASSPGDLGYEQYF. The CDR3 region has the DNA TGTGCCAGCTCACCTGGGGACTTGGGCTACGAGCAGTACTTC.